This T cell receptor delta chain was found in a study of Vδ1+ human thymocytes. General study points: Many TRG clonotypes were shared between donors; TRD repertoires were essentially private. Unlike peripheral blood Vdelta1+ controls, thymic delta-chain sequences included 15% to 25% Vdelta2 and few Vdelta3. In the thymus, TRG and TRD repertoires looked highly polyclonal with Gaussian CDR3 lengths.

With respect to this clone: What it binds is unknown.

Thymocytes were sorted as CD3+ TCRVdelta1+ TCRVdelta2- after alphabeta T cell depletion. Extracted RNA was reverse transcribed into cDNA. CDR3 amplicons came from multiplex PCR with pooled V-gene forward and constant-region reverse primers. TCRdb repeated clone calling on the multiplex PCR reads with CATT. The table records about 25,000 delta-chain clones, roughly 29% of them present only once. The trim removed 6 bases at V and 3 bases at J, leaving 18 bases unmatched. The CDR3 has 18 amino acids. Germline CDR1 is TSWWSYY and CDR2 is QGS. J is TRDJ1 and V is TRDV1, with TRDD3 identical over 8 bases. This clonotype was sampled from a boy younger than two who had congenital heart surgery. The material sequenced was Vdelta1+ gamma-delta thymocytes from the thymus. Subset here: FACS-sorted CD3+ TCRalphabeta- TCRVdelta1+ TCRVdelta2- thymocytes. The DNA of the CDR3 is TGTGCTCTTGGCCATAAGAGGATGGTACTGGGGGTCTCCGATAAACTCATCTTT. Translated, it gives CALGHKRMVLGVSDKLIF.